This TCR beta chain was sequenced during a study of T-cell reconstitution after alpha-beta-depleted transplantation in children. General study results and limits: Once a year had passed after transplant, T-cell counts and diversity came mostly from newly produced T cells. Several hundred expanded graft clones reportedly were the source of alpha-beta T cells about two months after transplant.

Preparation of the TCRbeta library used unique molecular identifiers. TCRdb reprocessed the PCR reads via MiXCR and lists one record per CDR3 protein. The sample includes about 300,000 distinct CDR3 sequences, 10% of them seen just once. Germline loops: CDR1 MNHEY, CDR2 SVGAGI. The V and J ends lost 2 bases and 4 bases, in that order; junction bases with no gene match: 5. The CDR3 loop spans 15 amino acids. This clonotype was observed at least ten times. Its matching antigen is unknown. This sample comprised PBMCs, obtained before TCRalphabeta/CD19-depleted stem cell transplant. The chain has TRBV6-5 and TRBJ1-5; 7 bases are a match to TRBD1. The TCR was taken from a boy in the first two years of life with acute myeloid leukemia, due to receive a stem cell transplant. CDR3 in DNA: TGTGCCAGCAGTTACCCCGACAGGGTAAATCAGCCCCAGCATTTT. Encoded protein: CASSYPDRVNQPQHF.